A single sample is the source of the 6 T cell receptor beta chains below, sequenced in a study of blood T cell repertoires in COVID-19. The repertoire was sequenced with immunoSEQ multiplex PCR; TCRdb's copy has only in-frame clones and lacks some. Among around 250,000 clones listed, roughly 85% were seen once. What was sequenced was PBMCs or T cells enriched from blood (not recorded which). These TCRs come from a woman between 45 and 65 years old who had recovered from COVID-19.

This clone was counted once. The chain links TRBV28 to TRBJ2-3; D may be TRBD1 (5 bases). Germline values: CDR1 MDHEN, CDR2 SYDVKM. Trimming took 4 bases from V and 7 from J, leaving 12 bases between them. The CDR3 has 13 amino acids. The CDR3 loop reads CASSSRGAYTQYF. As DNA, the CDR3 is TGTGCCAGCAGTTCCCGTGGGGCCTATACGCAGTATTTT.

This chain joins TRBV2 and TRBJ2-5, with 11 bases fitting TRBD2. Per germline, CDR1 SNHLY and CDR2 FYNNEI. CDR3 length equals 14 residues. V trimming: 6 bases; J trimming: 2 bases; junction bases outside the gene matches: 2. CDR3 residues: CASRGTSGQETQYF. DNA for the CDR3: TGTGCCAGCAGAGGGACTAGCGGACAAGAGACCCAGTACTTC.

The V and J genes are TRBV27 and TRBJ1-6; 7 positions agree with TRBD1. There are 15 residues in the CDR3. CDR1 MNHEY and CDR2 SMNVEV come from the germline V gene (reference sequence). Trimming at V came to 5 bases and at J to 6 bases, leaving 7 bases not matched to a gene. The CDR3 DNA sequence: TGTGCCAGCAGTGTAGAAAGGGGGCCTAATTCACCCCTCCACTTT. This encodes CASSVERGPNSPLHF.

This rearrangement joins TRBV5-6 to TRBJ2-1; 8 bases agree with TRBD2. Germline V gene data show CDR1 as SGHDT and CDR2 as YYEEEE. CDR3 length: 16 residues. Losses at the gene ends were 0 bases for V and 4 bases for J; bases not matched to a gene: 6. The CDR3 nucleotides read TGTGCCAGCAGCTTGGGAGCGGGAGTTTATTACAATGAGCAGTTCTTC. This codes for CASSLGAGVYYNEQFF.

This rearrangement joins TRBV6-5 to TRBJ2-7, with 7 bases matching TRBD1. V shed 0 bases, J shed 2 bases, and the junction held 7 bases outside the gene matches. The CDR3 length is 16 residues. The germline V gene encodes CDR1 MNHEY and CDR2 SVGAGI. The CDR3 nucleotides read TGTGCCAGCAGTTACTCGAGGATGGGACAGACCTACGAGCAGTACTTC. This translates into CASSYSRMGQTYEQYF.

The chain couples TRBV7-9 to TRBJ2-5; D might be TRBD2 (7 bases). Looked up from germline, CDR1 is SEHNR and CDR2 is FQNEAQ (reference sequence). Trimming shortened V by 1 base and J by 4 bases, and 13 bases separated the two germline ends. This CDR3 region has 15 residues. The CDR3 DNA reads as TGTGCCAGCAGCTTAGATCGGGGGGCAGTAGAGACCCAGTACTTC. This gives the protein CASSLDRGAVETQYF.